These T cell receptor beta chains were read from a single sample in a study of blood T cell repertoires in COVID-19. The protocol was immunoSEQ multiplex PCR, while the TCRdb copy is restricted to in-frame clones and leaves out a portion. In the table there are 250,000 to 300,000 clones, about 90% of which are singletons. The sample consisted of peripheral blood. Every receptor here comes from a woman in her 50s who had recovered from COVID-19. The CDR3 runs from the conserved cysteine through the conserved F or W. The D gene is left open where the match is weak. Size values are once, few and many counts, or a class for expanded clones, and some rows have none.

j_gene	v_gene	d_gene	abundance	CDR3aa	CDR3nt
TRBJ2-7	TRBV30	TRBD1	NA	CAWTRGQGTYEQYF	TGTGCCTGGACCCGGGGACAGGGGACCTACGAGCAGTACTTC
TRBJ2-3	TRBV7-2	NA	NA	CASSFQQGRPDTQYF	TGTGCCAGCAGCTTTCAGCAGGGGAGACCAGATACGCAGTATTTT
TRBJ1-1	TRBV2	NA	NA	CASSSLIEAFF	TGTGCCAGCAGCTCACTGATTGAAGCTTTCTTT
TRBJ2-1	TRBV5-6	NA	NA	CASSRSGGSYNEQFF	TGTGCCAGCAGCCGTTCAGGAGGCTCCTACAATGAGCAGTTCTTC
TRBJ2-5	TRBV15	TRBD2	NA	CATSRDLRTSGLQETQYF	TGTGCCACCAGCAGAGATCTTCGGACTAGCGGGCTTCAAGAGACCCAGTACTTC
TRBJ2-2	TRBV7-2	TRBD2	NA	CASSQRRGGDTGELFF	TGTGCCAGCAGCCAGCGGCGGGGGGGCGACACCGGGGAGCTGTTTTTT
TRBJ2-7	TRBV5-1	TRBD2	once	CASSPSSGNSYEQYF	TGCGCCAGCAGCCCCTCTAGCGGGAACTCCTACGAGCAGTACTTC
TRBJ2-1	TRBV7-7	NA	NA	CASSLARNSYNEQFF	TGTGCTAGCAGCTTAGCGCGCAACTCCTACAATGAGCAGTTCTTC
TRBJ1-4	TRBV25-1	NA	NA	CASMRGEKLFF	TGTGCCAGCATGAGAGGGGAAAAACTGTTTTTT
TRBJ1-4	TRBV30	TRBD1	NA	CAWSAWTGGTGRVGEKLFF	TGTGCCTGGAGTGCCTGGACAGGCGGGACAGGGAGGGTGGGCGAAAAACTGTTTTTT
TRBJ1-2	TRBV15	NA	NA	CATSRDEEVYGYTF	TGTGCCACCAGCAGAGATGAGGAAGTCTATGGCTACACCTTC
TRBJ1-2	TRBV19	NA	NA	CASSVPQGYYGYTF	TGTGCCAGTAGTGTGCCACAGGGCTACTATGGCTACACCTTC
TRBJ2-3	TRBV29-1	TRBD1	NA	CSVFGQGADTQYF	TGCAGCGTCTTTGGACAGGGGGCGGATACGCAGTATTTT
TRBJ1-2	TRBV30	NA	NA	CAWSFDTIYGYTF	TGTGCCTGGAGTTTCGACACGATCTATGGCTACACCTTC
TRBJ1-1	TRBV3-1/TRBV3-2	NA	few	CASSQASMNTEAFF	TGTGCCAGCAGCCAAGCGAGCATGAACACTGAAGCTTTCTTT
TRBJ1-2	TRBV7-2	NA	NA	CASSLESAGHYGYTF	TGTGCCAGCAGCTTAGAGTCGGCAGGGCACTATGGCTACACCTTC
TRBJ2-7	TRBV13	NA	NA	CASSLASYEQYF	TGTGCCAGCAGCCTGGCCTCCTACGAGCAGTACTTC
TRBJ1-1	TRBV7-2	NA	NA	CASSLGQNTEAFF	TGTGCCAGCAGCTTAGGACAGAACACTGAAGCTTTCTTT
TRBJ1-1	TRBV28	NA	NA	CASITPGHDTEAFF	TGTGCCAGCATCACACCGGGACACGACACTGAAGCTTTCTTT
TRBJ2-3	TRBV12-3/TRBV12-4	TRBD1	NA	CASSQQGVTQYF	TGTGCCAGCAGTCAACAGGGGGTTACGCAGTATTTT
TRBJ2-3	TRBV7-9	TRBD1	NA	CASSESRQGALDTQYF	TGTGCCAGCAGCGAATCAAGACAGGGGGCTTTAGATACGCAGTATTTT
TRBJ1-6	TRBV30	NA	NA	CAWSVGRNSPLHF	TGTGCCTGGAGTGTCGGGAGAAATTCACCCCTCCACTTT
TRBJ1-2	TRBV5-4	TRBD1	once	CASSSQQGALYGYTF	TGTGCCAGCAGCTCCCAACAGGGGGCCCTCTATGGCTACACCTTC
TRBJ1-5	TRBV3-1/TRBV3-2	TRBD1	NA	CASSQGGGTATQPQHF	TGTGCCAGCAGCCAAGGAGGCGGGACAGCCACTCAGCCCCAGCATTTT
TRBJ2-3	TRBV6-2/TRBV6-3	NA	few	CASSYSIRGTDTQYF	TGTGCCAGCAGTTACAGTATAAGGGGGACAGATACGCAGTATTTT
TRBJ2-3	TRBV7-7	NA	NA	CASSSALEDTQYF	TGTGCTAGCAGCTCTGCATTGGAGGATACGCAGTATTTT
TRBJ2-1	TRBV5-6	NA	NA	CASSLGREQFF	TGTGCCAGCAGCTTGGGCAGAGAGCAGTTCTTC
TRBJ1-1	TRBV6-5	NA	NA	CASSSGGTMGGEAFF	TGTGCCAGCAGTTCGGGAGGGACAATGGGCGGTGAAGCTTTCTTT
TRBJ1-3	TRBV7-2	TRBD1	NA	CASSIGQDGNTIYF	TGTGCCAGCAGTATTGGACAGGATGGAAACACCATATATTTT
TRBJ2-1	TRBV28	TRBD1	NA	CASKLHRGPLYNEQFF	TGTGCCAGCAAACTCCACAGGGGCCCGTTATACAATGAGCAGTTCTTC
TRBJ1-2	TRBV28	NA	few	CASSLRGGLDGYTF	TGTGCCAGCAGTTTAAGGGGGGGCTTGGATGGCTACACCTTC
TRBJ2-3	TRBV18	NA	once	CASSSPGLFTDTQYF	TGTGCCAGCTCGTCACCGGGACTCTTCACAGATACGCAGTATTTT
TRBJ1-2	TRBV4-3	TRBD1	NA	CASSTGTALLNYGYTF	TGCGCCAGCAGCACCGGGACAGCCCTCTTGAACTATGGCTACACCTTC
TRBJ1-2	TRBV30	NA	NA	CAWSKELSNYGYTF	TGTGCCTGGAGCAAGGAGTTATCGAACTATGGCTACACCTTC
TRBJ1-1	TRBV19	TRBD1	NA	CASSPRTGVTEAFF	TGTGCCAGTAGTCCCCGGACAGGGGTCACTGAAGCTTTCTTT
TRBJ2-7	TRBV11-2	NA	NA	CASSDPPAPGPVYDYEQYF	TGTGCCAGCAGCGATCCCCCAGCGCCCGGCCCGGTATACGACTACGAGCAGTACTTC
TRBJ1-1	TRBV5-1	NA	NA	CASSFSRVGTEAFF	TGCGCCAGCAGCTTCTCCAGGGTAGGCACTGAAGCTTTCTTT